This T cell receptor (beta chain) was profiled in a study of cytomegalovirus exposure and HLA in healthy donors. Study outcomes and limitations: Later analysis associated a missense DCLRE1C variant with TCR beta V- and J-gene trimming.

This clone was seen only a few times. Antigen specificity is unknown. There are 14 residues in the CDR3. With 3 bases clipped from V and 2 bases from J, the junction kept 3 bases outside the gene matches. Germline CDR1 is MGHRA and CDR2 is YSYEKL. With 60 Vbeta and 13 Jbeta primers, the PCR was carried out. Clones were sequenced by immunoSEQ multiplex PCR, and TCRdb holds only the in-frame ones, with some missing. The sample lists tens of thousands of clones, 81% occurring once. Sequencing input: PBMCs. The source is a woman younger than 45 in good health and CMV-seronegative. The V gene is TRBV4-1, the J gene TRBJ2-7; TRBD2 aligns across 8 bases. This chain's CDR3 is CASSHLAGPYEQYF. In nucleotides, the CDR3 is TGCGCCAGCAGCCACCTAGCGGGCCCCTACGAGCAGTACTTC.